The source of this T cell receptor beta chain is a study of shared clonotypes between healthy human individuals. Measured with immunoSEQ multiplex PCR; TCRdb has only the in-frame clones, and not every one. In the table there are 550,000 to 800,000 clones, roughly 88% of which are singletons. The receptor was isolated from a man aged 18 to 30 in good health. Some clones in this sample may be carry-over from other donors' samples. Sequences were obtained from memory CD8+ T cells from PBMCs. The subset: CD45RO+ cells pooled with CCR7-negative TemRA cells.

The CDR3 sequence is CASSPTRTGPTEYF. The CDR3 region has the DNA TGTGCCAGCAGTCCGACCCGGACAGGGCCAACGGAGTACTTC. The chain carries TRBV6-5 and TRBJ2-7; 8 bases align to TRBD1. In germline, CDR1 is MNHEY, CDR2 SVGAGI. This CDR3 spans 14 amino acids. V lost 5 bases, J lost 11 bases, and 14 bases stayed unmatched.